The T cell receptor beta chain under discussion was sequenced for a study of T cells in Graves' hyperthyroidism and ophthalmopathy (dated by TCRdb to the late 2010s). In the study overall: Peripheral blood was sampled at the time of initial diagnosis, prior to any treatment. To identify TCR V-J signatures that set the groups apart, the researchers used a discovery cohort of more than 95 patients, made up of under 50 with Graves' ophthalmopathy and some 56 with stable Graves' hyperthyroidism. An independent validation cohort of around 20 hyperthyroidism patients and approximately 17 patients who later progressed to ophthalmopathy tested prospective prediction of ophthalmopathy. For training and testing, the roughly 93 patients in the discovery cohort were randomly divided in a 7:3 ratio. The study also compared thyroid tissue and blood T-cell repertoires from five or six Graves' hyperthyroidism patients. Following sampling, methimazole starting at 30 mg daily was given to hyperthyroidism patients, and high-dose intravenous methylprednisolone was given to ophthalmopathy patients. The paper reports TCR Vbeta CDR3 sequencing of fewer than 150 peripheral blood samples: 43 ophthalmopathy, fewer than 85 hyperthyroidism and 17 progressor patients. Paper-wide results and their limitations: Ophthalmopathy was separated from stable hyperthyroidism by a 13 V-J signature model, with about 86% sensitivity and about 81% specificity obtained in cross-validation and 80%/75% obtained in testing. In validation, the model predicted progression to ophthalmopathy with just under 71% sensitivity and 72% to 85% specificity, a median of 6.5 months before onset. No statistical method was used to set the sample size in advance, and investigators knew the group allocation. Most expanded thyroid clonotypes (frequency above 0.001) were also found in blood, which suggests that blood repertoires may mirror thyroid immune responses.

The germline V gene gives CDR1 as SNHLY and CDR2 as FYNNEI. V loses 6 bases of germline sequence and J loses 1 base, and the interval between the two ends is 12 bases. The CDR3 goes from the cysteine to the phenylalanine over 14 residues. This entry keeps only the CDR3 DNA: 42 bases, framed from base 1. This clonotype is medium-sized (0.01 to 0.1%) in its sample. Its antigen is unknown. Base qualities are not provided; no much larger clone lies one nucleotide away. Ophthalmopathy patients had moderately to severely active disease, Clinical Activity Score of at least 3, NOSPECS grade of at least 4, and duration under 3 months. Exclusion was applied to patients with uncontrolled infections, other autoimmune diseases, pregnancy or lactation. Diagnoses relied on clinical symptoms, serum thyroxine and TRAb, thyroid ultrasound and orbital computed tomography. PBMCs were isolated from about 9.1 ml of fresh peripheral blood by Ficoll-Paque density gradient centrifugation. Total RNA was extracted with Trizol reagent, and quality was checked on an Agilent 2100 Bioanalyzer.

The TCR beta CDR3 regions were amplified from the RNA transcripts. A first-round RT-PCR of the TCR CDR3 used the HTBI primer set with the Qiagen OneStep RT-PCR kit. The libraries were constructed in a second round of multiplex PCR and then size-selected and purified. Sequencing of the libraries was done on an Illumina HiSeq2000 using paired-end 100 bp reads. In the authors' own workflow: SOAPnuke was used to process the raw data, removing reads that contained adapters or uncalled bases, had a mean Phred below 15, or lacked an exact match to the constant primer or identifier. COPE v1.2.5 was used to merge high-quality paired reads, and clonotypes were defined as unique nucleotide sequences. MiTCR v1.1 was used to align clonotypes to the IMGT TRBV, TRBD and TRBJ reference segments. Analysis was restricted to V-J combinations with a frequency above 0.0001, which covered over 98% of repertoires. The TCS score was defined as F50 (clonal expansion) divided by E x V (chaos), with BLOSUM62-based TCRdist calculated between CDR3 peptides within each V-J. Welch's t-statistics and random forest reduced roughly 500 V-J features to fewer than 15, which were used in a naive Bayes classifier (R e1071). The public reads were reanalyzed by TCRdb: fastp trimming at Q25, MiXCR alignment, in-frame beta chains only. Here each entry gathers all rows of one CDR3 protein and keeps the most common genes and DNA. For this entry, the V and J calls and clone size follow TCRdb and not the study's own pipeline. The sample yields about 500,000 distinct CDR3 sequences; over 15% were counted once. In total, the top ten clones hold 17% of the sample.

The sequenced material came from blood. This TCR was recovered from a woman in her late teens or twenties with Graves' ophthalmopathy. Recombination linked TRBV2 to TRBJ2-5; matching of 6 bases hints at TRBD1 as the D gene. The DNA reads TGTGCCAGCAGCCGGACAGTAACCCAAGAGACCCAGTACTTC. It encodes CASSRTVTQETQYF.